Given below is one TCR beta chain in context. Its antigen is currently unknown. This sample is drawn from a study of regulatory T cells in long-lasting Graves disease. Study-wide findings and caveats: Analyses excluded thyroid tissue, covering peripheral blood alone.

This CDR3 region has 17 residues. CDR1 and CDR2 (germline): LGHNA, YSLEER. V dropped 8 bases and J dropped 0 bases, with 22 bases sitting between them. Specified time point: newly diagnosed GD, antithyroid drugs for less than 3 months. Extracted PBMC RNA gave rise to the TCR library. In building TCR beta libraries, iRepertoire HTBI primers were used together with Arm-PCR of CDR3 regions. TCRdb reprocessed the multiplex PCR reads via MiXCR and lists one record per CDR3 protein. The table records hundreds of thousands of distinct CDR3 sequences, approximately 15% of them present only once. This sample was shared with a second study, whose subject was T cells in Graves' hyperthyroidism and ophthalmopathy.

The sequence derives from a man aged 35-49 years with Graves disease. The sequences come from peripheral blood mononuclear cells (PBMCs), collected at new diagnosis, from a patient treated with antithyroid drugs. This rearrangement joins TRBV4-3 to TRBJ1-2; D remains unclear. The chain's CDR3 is CASRRRSGDKANYGYTF. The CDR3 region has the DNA TGCGCCAGCCGCAGAAGGTCGGGCGACAAAGCTAACTATGGCTACACCTTC.